What follows are 30 T cell receptor beta chains derived from one specimen sequenced in a study of tumor-infiltrating lymphocytes in localized non-small cell lung cancer. Profiled with immunoSEQ multiplex PCR; TCRdb holds only in-frame clones, not every one. The table has around 9,800 clones, 70% to 85% seen once. Sequencing was carried out using lung tumor tissue. These TCRs come from a human donor with non-small cell lung cancer.

As DNA, the CDR3 is TGTGCCAGCTCACCACGGGACAGGACCCCCGCGGACATTCAGTACTTC. Amino acids: CASSPRDRTPADIQYF. The chain carries TRBV18 and TRBJ2-4; 8 nucleotides match TRBD1. From germline, CDR1 is KGHSH and CDR2 LQKENI. The CDR3 has 16 residues. The J segment lost 8 bases and the V segment lost 1 base, leaving 10 bases of the junction unmatched. Full variable domain (rest looked up from reference TRBV18 and TRBJ2-4): NAGVMQNPRHLVRRRGQEARLRCSPMKGHSHVYWYRQLPEEGLKFMVYLQKENIIDESGMPKERFSAEFPKEGPSILRIQQVVRGDSAAYFCASSPRDRTPADIQYFGAGTRLSVL.

J is TRBJ2-1 and V is TRBV7-3, with TRBD2 as a possible D gene (6 bases). Germline CDR1 is SGHTA and CDR2 is FQGTGA. This CDR3 is 15 amino acids long. Trimming took 5 bases from V and 6 from J, leaving 17 bases between them. CDR3 sequence (DNA): TGTGCCAGCAGCCCCCCCGGGGGTCACGGCAATGAGCAGTTCTTC. Translation gives CASSPPGGHGNEQFF. The variable domain in full, with the rest retrieved from reference TRBV7-3 and TRBJ2-1, is GAGVSQTPSNKVTEKGKYVELRCDPISGHTALYWYRQSLGQGPEFLIYFQGTGAADDSGLPNDRFFAVRPEGSVSTLKIQRTERGDSAVYLCASSPPGGHGNEQFFGPGTRLTVL.

This clone showed up just once. The chain joins TRBV6-1 to TRBJ1-2; D call uncertain. The length of the CDR3 is 15 residues. Trimming pared 3 bases from V and 3 bases from J, leaving 14 bases between. CDR1 MNHNS and CDR2 SASEGT come from the germline V gene. DNA for the CDR3: TGTGCCAGCAGTGAGGACCTCGGGCAAGACTATGGCTACACCTTC. It encodes CASSEDLGQDYGYTF.

The chain recombines TRBV7-2 with TRBJ2-5; 10 bases agree with TRBD2. Matching the DNA end better, TRBJ2-7 makes the J call doubtful. CDR1 and CDR2 from the germline V gene are SGHTA and FQGNSA. CDR3 length equals 14 residues. CDR3 DNA sequence: TGTGCCAGCAGCTTAGTAGCGGGAGGTGGCGAGCAGTACTTC. Encoded protein: CASSLVAGGGEQYF.

This chain connects TRBV14 to TRBJ2-2; D is perhaps TRBD2 (5 bases). V lost 4 bases to trimming and J lost 0 bases, with 15 bases between them. Germline V gene lookup returns CDR1 SGHDN and CDR2 FVKESK. The CDR3 spans 17 residues. DNA for the CDR3: TGTGCCAGCAGCCCCCGGGGTTTGGTCTCGAACACCGGGGAGCTGTTTTTT. Translated: CASSPRGLVSNTGELFF. Full variable domain (rest looked up from reference TRBV14 and TRBJ2-2): EAGVTQFPSHSVIEKGQTVTLRCDPISGHDNLYWYRRVMGKEIKFLLHFVKESKQDESGMPNNRFLAERTGGTYSTLKVQPAELEDSGVYFCASSPRGLVSNTGELFFGEGSRLTVL.

The rearrangement links TRBV2 to TRBJ2-7; D is unclear. Germline CDR1 SNHLY, CDR2 FYNNEI. V was pared by 7 bases and J by 0 bases, with 4 bases between. The CDR3 extends over 11 amino acids. The chain's CDR3 is CASTSSYEQYF. CDR3 DNA: TGTGCCAGCACCAGCTCCTACGAGCAGTACTTC.

V is TRBV28 and J is TRBJ2-5; D possibly matches TRBD1 or TRBD2 (6 bases each). The CDR3 extends over 15 amino acids. Trimming removed 6 bases at V and 5 bases at J, with 19 bases between. Germline-derived CDR1 and CDR2 are MDHEN and SYDVKM. Here the CDR3 DNA reads TGTGCCAGCAGGACCAAAAGGGGGGCGGGGGAGACCCAGTACTTC. This gives the protein CASRTKRGAGETQYF.

The V gene is TRBV5-1, the J gene TRBJ1-3; D unresolved. The CDR3 totals 14 residues. The germline V gene has CDR1 SGHRS and CDR2 YFSETQ. The V and J ends lost 6 bases and 0 bases respectively, with 10 bases between them. The CDR3 nucleotides read TGCGCCAGCACCCGCGGGCCCTCTGGAAACACCATATATTTT. Translating gives CASTRGPSGNTIYF. The entire variable domain, with the rest obtained from reference TRBV5-1 and TRBJ1-3, is as follows: KAGVTQTPRYLIKTRGQQVTLSCSPISGHRSVSWYQQTPGQGLQFLFEYFSETQRNKGNFPGRFSGRQFSNSRSEMNVSTLELGDSALYLCASTRGPSGNTIYFGEGSWLTVV.

The V call is TRBV10-1, the J call TRBJ2-3; D assignment may be TRBD1 or TRBD2 (6 bases each). V was cut by 5 bases and J by 5 bases, with 20 bases left in between. The CDR3 has 16 amino acids. CDR1 and CDR2 from the germline V gene are WNHNN and SYGVQD (reference sequence). In DNA, the CDR3 is TGCGCCAGCAGTAATTTCGGGGGCCATACTGGAGATACGCAGTATTTT. It yields the protein CASSNFGGHTGDTQYF.

The chain links TRBV7-2 to TRBJ2-1; D unclear. The CDR3 runs 13 residues. Germline CDR1 is SGHTA and CDR2 is FQGNSA. The V end was cut by 1 base, the J end by 9 bases, with 10 bases between. The CDR3 region is CASSLVLNGEQFF. The CDR3 region has the DNA TGTGCCAGCAGCTTAGTTCTGAATGGTGAGCAGTTCTTC.

The chain has TRBV5-5 and TRBJ1-4; D gene uncertain. Trimming took off 2 bases at V and 5 bases at J, with 13 bases between the two ends. Germline values: CDR1 SGHKS, CDR2 YYEKEE (reference sequence). The CDR3 has 15 amino acids. The CDR3 DNA is TGTGCCAGCAGCTTACGGCTGCGTCTGAATGAAAAACTGTTTTTT. This codes for CASSLRLRLNEKLFF.

The chain recombines TRBV28 with TRBJ1-1, with TRBD1 identical over 9 bases. This CDR3 comprises 17 residues. The V segment lost 6 bases and the J segment 2 bases; nucleotides outside the gene matches: 13. The germline V gene encodes CDR1 MDHEN and CDR2 SYDVKM. CDR3 region: CASSKRTGVRGNTEAFF. The CDR3 DNA is TGTGCCAGCAGCAAACGGACAGGGGTGAGGGGCAACACTGAAGCTTTCTTT.

The gene calls are TRBV19 and TRBJ2-1; 10 nucleotides match TRBD1. The trim removed 10 bases at V and 8 bases at J, leaving 14 bases unmatched. The CDR3 length is 15 residues. In germline, CDR1 is LNHDA, CDR2 SQIVND (reference sequence). The CDR3 nucleotides read TGTGCCACCTCAAGCCGGGACAGGGGCCGCGATGAGCAGTTCTTC. Translated, it gives CATSSRDRGRDEQFF.

The chain joins TRBV19 to TRBJ2-7, with D tentatively TRBD2 (5 bases). This CDR3 has 12 residues. Trimming pared 8 bases from V and 2 bases from J, leaving 10 bases between. Germline values: CDR1 LNHDA, CDR2 SQIVND (reference sequence). In nucleotides, the CDR3 is TGTGCCAGTGCTACTAGGACCTACGAGCAGTACTTC. As protein: CASATRTYEQYF.

The rearrangement joins TRBV9 to TRBJ1-1, with a weak D call TRBD1 (5 bases). V lost 2 bases and J lost 3, with 8 bases in between. CDR1 is SGDLS, CDR2 YYNGEE, per germline. The CDR3 has 13 amino acids. CDR3 bases: TGTGCCAGCAGCGTTGGGGGTGACACTGAAGCTTTCTTT. Protein: CASSVGGDTEAFF. The full variable domain, completed using reference TRBV9 and TRBJ1-1, is DSGVTQTPKHLITATGQRVTLRCSPRSGDLSVYWYQQSLDQGLQFLIQYYNGEERAKGNILERFSAQQFPDLHSELNLSSLELGDSALYFCASSVGGDTEAFFGQGTRLTVV.

In its sample, this clone was seen once. The chain combines TRBV6-1 with TRBJ2-7; TRBD1 agrees at 8 bases. V dropped 4 bases and J dropped 2; count of bases not matched to a gene: 4. Germline CDR1 is MNHNS and CDR2 is SASEGT. The length of the CDR3 is 14 residues. CDR3 loop: CASSGQGLPYEQYF. The CDR3 region has the DNA TGTGCCAGCAGTGGACAGGGGCTCCCCTACGAGCAGTACTTC.

The chain couples TRBV7-2 to TRBJ1-5; 8 nucleotides agree with TRBD1. CDR1 is SGHTA, CDR2 FQGNSA, per germline. J lost 1 base, V lost 5 bases, and 4 bases had no gene match. The CDR3 has 15 amino acids. CDR3 in DNA: TGTGCCAGCAGCATACAGGGGGGGAGCAATCAGCCCCAGCATTTT. Protein product: CASSIQGGSNQPQHF.

The chain is built from TRBV5-4 and TRBJ2-3; D call uncertain. Germline CDR1 and CDR2: SGHNT and YYREEE (reference sequence). The CDR3 covers 12 residues. V was shortened by 1 base and J by 4 bases, with 4 bases between the two germline ends. This CDR3 reads CASSLRADTQYF. CDR3 sequence (DNA): TGTGCCAGCAGCTTGAGGGCAGATACGCAGTATTTT.

This chain connects TRBV7-2 to TRBJ1-5, with a possible D match to TRBD1 (6 bases). Per germline, CDR1 SGHTA and CDR2 FQGNSA. V dropped 5 bases and J dropped 5 bases, with 13 bases sitting between them. The CDR3 runs 14 residues. CDR3: CASSPMAGDQPQHF. The CDR3 DNA sequence: TGTGCCAGCAGCCCCATGGCAGGGGATCAGCCCCAGCATTTT.

Within the sample, this clone is medium-sized. The V gene is TRBV5-1, the J gene TRBJ2-2; tentative D call: TRBD2 (5 bases). Per germline, CDR1 SGHRS and CDR2 YFSETQ. Trimming cost V 0 bases and J 4 bases, with 10 bases left between them. This CDR3 region has 15 residues. This chain's CDR3 is CASSLVSGSTGELFF. CDR3 nucleotides: TGCGCCAGCAGCTTGGTCTCGGGGAGCACCGGGGAGCTGTTTTTT. The variable domain in full, with the rest retrieved from reference TRBV5-1 and TRBJ2-2, is KAGVTQTPRYLIKTRGQQVTLSCSPISGHRSVSWYQQTPGQGLQFLFEYFSETQRNKGNFPGRFSGRQFSNSRSEMNVSTLELGDSALYLCASSLVSGSTGELFFGEGSRLTVL.

The chain joins TRBV30 to TRBJ1-3; no reliable D call. The CDR3 sequence is 14 residues long. Looked up from germline, CDR1 is GTSNPN and CDR2 is SVGIG (reference sequence). Trimming took 3 bases from V and 0 from J, leaving 9 bases between them. The CDR3 bases are TGTGCCTGGAGGGAAAGGGCCTCTGGAAACACCATATATTTT. Translating it yields CAWRERASGNTIYF.

The rearrangement uses TRBV5-1 and TRBJ2-1, with 7 bases fitting TRBD2. Unmatched junction bases numbered 3, after V lost 0 bases and J lost 3 bases. The germline gives CDR1 SGHRS, CDR2 YFSETQ. The CDR3 runs to 15 residues. The CDR3 sequence: CASSLARGGYNEQFF. CDR3 DNA: TGCGCCAGCAGCTTGGCCCGCGGGGGCTACAATGAGCAGTTCTTC.

V and J are TRBV19 and TRBJ1-3; 7 positions agree with TRBD1. Germline-derived CDR1 and CDR2 are LNHDA and SQIVND (reference sequence). V was pared by 5 bases and J by 2 bases, with 6 bases of the junction left unmatched. The CDR3 extends over 15 amino acids. The CDR3 spells CASSPWTGTGNTIYF. Here the CDR3 DNA reads TGTGCCAGTAGTCCCTGGACAGGAACTGGAAACACCATATATTTT. Filled out from reference TRBV19 and TRBJ1-3, the complete variable domain reads DGGITQSPKYLFRKEGQNVTLSCEQNLNHDAMYWYRQDPGQGLRLIYYSQIVNDFQKGDIAEGYSVSREKKESFPLTVTSAQKNPTAFYLCASSPWTGTGNTIYFGEGSWLTVV.

V is TRBV6-1 and J is TRBJ2-3, with 7 positions matching TRBD1. This CDR3 comprises 15 residues. Germline lookup yields CDR1 MNHNS and CDR2 SASEGT. The J segment lost 2 bases and the V segment lost 6 bases, leaving 8 bases of the junction unmatched. The CDR3 here is CASSLEGTATDTQYF. The CDR3 coding sequence is TGTGCCAGCAGCCTCGAGGGGACAGCCACAGATACGCAGTATTTT.

The chain uses TRBV19 and TRBJ2-1; 8 nucleotides line up with TRBD2. The CDR3 totals 14 residues. The J segment lost 9 bases and the V segment lost 5 bases, leaving 9 bases of the junction unmatched. From germline, CDR1 is LNHDA and CDR2 SQIVND (reference sequence). This chain's CDR3 is CASSAGLELFEQFF. CDR3 sequence (DNA): TGTGCCAGTAGTGCGGGACTAGAATTGTTTGAGCAGTTCTTC.

J is TRBJ2-7 and V is TRBV28; D unresolved. This CDR3 is 11 amino acids long. The V end lost 4 bases, the J end lost 3 bases, and 4 bases lay between the germline ends. Germline CDR1 and CDR2: MDHEN and SYDVKM. CDR3 DNA sequence: TGTGCCAGCAGTTCCTACTACGAGCAGTACTTC. This gives the protein CASSSYYEQYF.

This clone was observed a handful of times. The V gene is TRBV7-9, the J gene TRBJ2-6; D may match TRBD1 or TRBD2 (5 bases each). CDR3 length: 15 residues. V was trimmed by 5 bases and J by 0 bases, leaving 8 bases between them. Germline V gives CDR1 SEHNR, CDR2 FQNEAQ (reference sequence). The CDR3 sequence is CASSRDGSGANVLTF. CDR3 DNA sequence: TGTGCCAGCAGCCGGGACGGCTCTGGGGCCAACGTCCTGACTTTC.

Turning to this clone: Other nucleotide sequences in the sample specify the same CDR3. The rearrangement joins TRBV18 to TRBJ1-1; 7 bases map to TRBD1. The trim removed 3 bases at V and 3 bases at J, leaving 4 bases unmatched. The CDR3 totals 14 residues. The V gene's germline CDR1 is KGHSH and CDR2 LQKENI. CDR3 sequence reads: CASSPRDSDTEAFF. For the CDR3, the DNA is TGTGCCAGCTCACCCCGGGACAGTGACACTGAAGCTTTCTTT.

The gene calls are TRBV16 and TRBJ1-1, with TRBD1 as a possible D gene (5 bases). Germline V lookup: CDR1 KGHSY, CDR2 FQNENV. Trimming left V 3 bases short and J 0 bases short, with 11 bases between. The length of the CDR3 is 15 residues. The chain's CDR3 is CASSHLGPLNTEAFF. CDR3 DNA: TGTGCCAGCAGCCACTTGGGACCGCTGAACACTGAAGCTTTCTTT.

This chain links TRBV11-2 with TRBJ1-2; 10 bases line up with TRBD1. Looked up from germline, CDR1 is SGHAT and CDR2 is FQNNGV. Trimming took 6 bases from V and 1 from J; bases not matched to a gene: 5. CDR3 length: 15 amino acids. CDR3 in amino acids: CASRRDRGNNYGYTF. The CDR3 nucleotides read TGTGCCAGCAGACGGGACAGGGGTAATAACTATGGCTACACCTTC.